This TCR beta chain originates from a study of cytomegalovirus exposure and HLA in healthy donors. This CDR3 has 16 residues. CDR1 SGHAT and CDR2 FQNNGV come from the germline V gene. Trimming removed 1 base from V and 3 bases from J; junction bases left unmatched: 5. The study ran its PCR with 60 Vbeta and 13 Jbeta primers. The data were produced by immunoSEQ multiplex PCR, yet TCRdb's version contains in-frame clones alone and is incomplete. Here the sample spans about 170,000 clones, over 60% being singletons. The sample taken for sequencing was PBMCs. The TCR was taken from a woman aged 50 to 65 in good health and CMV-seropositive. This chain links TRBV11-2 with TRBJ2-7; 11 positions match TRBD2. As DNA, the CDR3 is TGTGCCAGCAGCTTAGGCTTAGCGGGAGGGGTCTACGAGCAGTACTTC. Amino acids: CASSLGLAGGVYEQYF. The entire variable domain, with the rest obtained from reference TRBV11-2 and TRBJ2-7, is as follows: EAGVAQSPRYKIIEKRQSVAFWCNPISGHATLYWYQQILGQGPKLLIQFQNNGVVDDSQLPKDRFSAERLKGVDSTLKIQPAKLEDSAVYLCASSLGLAGGVYEQYFGPGTRLTVT.